These 12 T cell receptor beta chains were all obtained from the same sample, sequenced in a study of response to subunit inactivated influenza vaccine. TCRdb re-analysed the RT-PCR reads in MiXCR, keeping a single row per CDR3 protein. Of fewer than 600,000 distinct CDR3 sequences in the sample, 7.2% were seen once. This specimen was PBMCs from blood, taken around 25 months after vaccination. These receptors all stem from a man between 50 and 69 years old who received an inactivated influenza vaccine.

This clonotype came up a few times. J is TRBJ1-5 and V is TRBV18, with D unresolved. In germline, CDR1 is KGHSH, CDR2 LQKENI. V was shortened by 2 bases and J by 6 bases, with 8 bases between the two germline ends. The CDR3 is 13 amino acids. CDR3 bases: TGTGCCAGCTCACCAGGGGAGGCTCAGCCCCAGCATTTT. It encodes CASSPGEAQPQHF.

This clonotype was found many times. The rearrangement joins TRBV5-1 to TRBJ1-1; D is uncertain. The CDR3 contains 13 residues. Germline values: CDR1 SGHRS, CDR2 YFSETQ. V was cut by 4 bases and J by 5 bases, with 12 bases left in between. CDR3 DNA: TGCGCCAGCAGCCCCCGGGGTTCTACTGAAGCTTTCTTT. Translated: CASSPRGSTEAFF.

This clonotype was seen only a few times. J is TRBJ1-1 and V is TRBV6-5, with D uncertain. The CDR3 contains 13 residues. With 0 bases removed from V and 8 bases from J, the gap between germline ends came to 10 bases. Germline lookup yields CDR1 MNHEY and CDR2 SVGAGI. The CDR3 is CASSYSRQSEAFF. In nucleotides, the CDR3 is TGTGCCAGCAGTTACTCACGGCAGTCCGAAGCTTTCTTT.

The gene calls are TRBV19 and TRBJ2-2; 12 positions agree with TRBD1. The V gene end was trimmed by 7 bases and the J gene end by 3 bases; junction bases not matched to a gene: 9. Germline V gene data show CDR1 as LNHDA and CDR2 as SQIVND (reference sequence). The CDR3 runs 17 residues. CDR3 sequence (DNA): TGTGCCAGTAAAATTACCCGGGACAGGGGGCACACCGGGGAGCTGTTTTTT. It is translated as CASKITRDRGHTGELFF. The full variable domain, in which reference TRBV19 and TRBJ2-2 provide the parts outside the CDR3, is DGGITQSPKYLFRKEGQNVTLSCEQNLNHDAMYWYRQDPGQGLRLIYYSQIVNDFQKGDIAEGYSVSREKKESFPLTVTSAQKNPTAFYLCASKITRDRGHTGELFFGEGSRLTVL.

Only a few counts were recorded for this clonotype. The genes are TRBV4-3 and TRBJ2-7; D is possibly TRBD2 (5 bases). Germline V gene sequence: CDR1 LGHNA, CDR2 YSLEER. The V and J ends lost 4 bases and 6 bases respectively, with 13 bases between them. The CDR3 is 13 residues long. CDR3 sequence (DNA): TGCGCCAGCAGCCTTCACACTAGTGCCGAGCAGTACTTC. This translates into CASSLHTSAEQYF.

This clonotype was observed at least ten times. This rearrangement joins TRBV6-2 or TRBV6-3 to TRBJ2-5; weak D call: TRBD2 (5 bases). The CDR3 has 12 amino acids. V lost 6 bases to trimming and J lost 2 bases, with 7 bases between them. Germline CDR1 reads MNHEY; CDR2 reads SVGEGT. The CDR3 region is CASRWTQETQYF. In DNA form, the CDR3 reads TGTGCCAGCAGATGGACTCAAGAGACCCAGTACTTC.

At least ten counts were recorded for this clonotype. The V and J genes are TRBV20-1 and TRBJ2-1; 14 bases are a match to TRBD2. The germline V gene encodes CDR1 DFQATT and CDR2 SNEGSKA (reference sequence). V was clipped by 4 bases and J by 4 bases; unmatched bases: 3. There are 15 residues in the CDR3. For the CDR3, the DNA is TGCAGTGCTAAGGGGACTAGCGGGAGTTACAATGAGCAGTTCTTC. As protein: CSAKGTSGSYNEQFF.

The chain joins TRBV20-1 to TRBJ2-7, with 7 bases identical to TRBD1. CDR3 length: 13 amino acids. J gave up 4 bases and V 5 bases, and 8 bases lay outside the gene matches. Germline CDR1 and CDR2: DFQATT and SNEGSKA (reference sequence). CDR3 in amino acids: CSAPRQGVYEQYF. CDR3 sequence (DNA): TGCAGTGCTCCTCGCCAGGGGGTATACGAGCAGTACTTC.

This clonotype was counted a few times. The V call is TRBV7-2, the J call TRBJ2-1, with 9 bases that match TRBD2. This CDR3 contains 15 residues. V lost 2 bases, J lost 8 bases, and 7 bases stayed unmatched. CDR1 and CDR2 (germline): SGHTA, FQGNSA. The CDR3 reads CASSLIAGAGDEQFF. The CDR3, as DNA: TGTGCCAGCAGCTTAATAGCGGGGGCCGGGGATGAGCAGTTCTTC.

The table lists this clonotype with a few counts. This chain joins TRBV4-3 and TRBJ1-4; D call uncertain. The germline gives CDR1 LGHNA, CDR2 YSLEER. V was cut by 0 bases and J by 4 bases, with 3 bases left in between. This CDR3 is built from 13 residues. DNA of the CDR3: TGCGCCAGCAGCCAAGAAGTTAATGAAAAACTGTTTTTT. Amino acid sequence: CASSQEVNEKLFF.

This clonotype was observed a handful of times. The chain has TRBV9 and TRBJ2-2, with 11 bases that match TRBD2. Germline V gene lookup returns CDR1 SGDLS and CDR2 YYNGEE. This CDR3 spans 16 amino acids. V lost 3 bases to trimming and J lost 4 bases; unmatched junction nucleotides: 5. The CDR3 region is CASSAGTSGFTGELFF. In DNA, the CDR3 is TGTGCCAGCAGCGCCGGGACTAGCGGATTCACCGGGGAGCTGTTTTTT. The full variable domain, completed using reference TRBV9 and TRBJ2-2, is DSGVTQTPKHLITATGQRVTLRCSPRSGDLSVYWYQQSLDQGLQFLIQYYNGEERAKGNILERFSAQQFPDLHSELNLSSLELGDSALYFCASSAGTSGFTGELFFGEGSRLTVL.

In this sample, this clonotype turned up many times. The chain recombines TRBV9 with TRBJ2-7; possible D gene TRBD2, 6 bases. The germline V gene has CDR1 SGDLS and CDR2 YYNGEE. The CDR3 is made up of 13 amino acids. Trimming left V 4 bases short and J 7 bases short, with 15 bases between. CDR3 nucleotide sequence: TGTGCCAGCAGCACCGACGGGGGAAGTGAGCAGTACTTC. The encoded protein is CASSTDGGSEQYF. Drawing the rest from reference TRBV9 and TRBJ2-7, the complete variable domain is DSGVTQTPKHLITATGQRVTLRCSPRSGDLSVYWYQQSLDQGLQFLIQYYNGEERAKGNILERFSAQQFPDLHSELNLSSLELGDSALYFCASSTDGGSEQYFGPGTRLTVT.